This T cell receptor beta chain was recovered during a study of blood T cell repertoires in COVID-19. Assay used: immunoSEQ multiplex PCR; TCRdb lists only in-frame clones, some missing. The data contain some 530,000 clones, approximately 91% of them seen just once; the ten biggest clones take up under 9.5%. Germline V gives CDR1 SGHNT, CDR2 YYREEE (reference sequence). V lost 4 bases and J lost 0; bases outside the gene matches: 3. The length of the CDR3 is 14 residues. The sequence came from a woman in her fifties or sixties who had recovered from COVID-19. Material for sequencing was PBMCs or T cells enriched from blood (not recorded which). The V and J genes are TRBV5-4 and TRBJ1-1; 7 nucleotides align to TRBD1. In DNA form, the CDR3 reads TGTGCCAGCAGCACGACAGGGTTGAACACTGAAGCTTTCTTT. Amino acid sequence: CASSTTGLNTEAFF.